Shown below are 26 T cell receptor beta chains from a single sample sequenced in a study of T-cell memory formation after mild COVID-19. TCRdb passed the 5' RACE reads through MiXCR, listing each CDR3 protein once. In the table there are more than 250,000 distinct CDR3 sequences, over 15% of which are singletons. Material for sequencing was PBMCs or a T cell subset sorted from them (not recorded which). The receptors derive from a man younger than 35 who had mild COVID-19 (a few samples of this study predate the infection). Cell type and time point are not known.

This clonotype was detected a few times. The CDR3 spells CASSPGHTGELFF. DNA for the CDR3: TGTGCCAGCAGCCCGGGACACACCGGGGAGCTGTTTTTT. The chain is built from TRBV7-3 and TRBJ2-2; TRBD1 or TRBD2 may be the D gene (5 bases each). Germline V gene lookup returns CDR1 SGHTA and CDR2 FQGTGA. V lost 5 bases to trimming and J lost 3 bases, with 7 bases between them. The CDR3 runs 13 residues.

Only a few counts were recorded for this clonotype. The chain couples TRBV4-2 to TRBJ1-1; 8 positions match TRBD1. Germline lookup yields CDR1 LGHNA and CDR2 YNFKEQ. The CDR3 loop spans 15 amino acids. V was clipped by 5 bases and J by 1 base; unmatched bases: 6. CDR3 in amino acids: CASSTHGTGNTEAFF. The CDR3 DNA follows: TGTGCCAGCAGCACACACGGGACAGGGAACACTGAAGCTTTCTTT.

This clonotype has more than one count but fewer than ten. V usage is TRBV4-3 and J usage is TRBJ2-3, with D possibly being TRBD2 (6 bases). Germline V gene sequence: CDR1 LGHNA, CDR2 YSLEER. Trimming pared 4 bases from V and 5 bases from J, leaving 13 bases between. CDR3 length: 14 residues. CDR3 protein: CASSPLGGGDTQYF. The CDR3 DNA reads TGCGCCAGCAGCCCCCTGGGGGGAGGAGATACGCAGTATTTT.

This clonotype was detected only a few times. The chain couples TRBV25-1 to TRBJ1-2, with D possibly matching TRBD1 (6 bases). The V end lost 4 bases, the J end lost 8 bases, and 14 bases lay between the germline ends. The CDR3 has 13 amino acids. The germline V gene encodes CDR1 MGHDK and CDR2 SYGVNS. CDR3 DNA sequence: TGTGCCAGCAGTGGGTCAGGGGTTTACGGCTACACCTTC. It encodes CASSGSGVYGYTF.

This clonotype appeared a few times. The CDR3 sequence: CSVQRTGVATGELFF. The DNA of the CDR3 is TGCAGCGTCCAACGGACAGGGGTAGCCACCGGGGAGCTGTTTTTT. The chain joins TRBV29-1 to TRBJ2-2, with 9 bases fitting TRBD1. The CDR3 runs 15 residues. V shed 6 bases, J shed 4 bases, and the junction held 9 bases outside the gene matches. Germline V lookup: CDR1 SQVTM, CDR2 ANQGSEA.

This clonotype occurred a few times. This chain links TRBV7-2 with TRBJ2-7; 13 nucleotides agree with TRBD2. In germline, CDR1 is SGHTA, CDR2 FQGNSA. CDR3 length equals 16 residues. Losses at the gene ends were 5 bases for V and 2 bases for J; bases not matched to a gene: 6. In DNA form, the CDR3 reads TGTGCCAGCAGCAGAACTAGCGGGGGGGCCCCCTACGAGCAGTACTTC. It is translated as CASSRTSGGAPYEQYF. Full variable domain (rest looked up from reference TRBV7-2 and TRBJ2-7): GAGVSQSPSNKVTEKGKDVELRCDPISGHTALYWYRQSLGQGLEFLIYFQGNSAPDKSGLPSDRFSAERTGGSVSTLTIQRTQQEDSAVYLCASSRTSGGAPYEQYFGPGTRLTVT.

CDR3 DNA: TGTGCCAGCAGTTTTTCGAGGCAGTCTTCTTATCAGCCCCAGCATTTT. This translates into CASSFSRQSSYQPQHF. The rearrangement links TRBV12-3 or TRBV12-4 to TRBJ1-5; D not resolved. This CDR3 region has 16 residues. V was clipped by 3 bases and J by 5 bases, with 17 bases between them.

V and J are TRBV19 and TRBJ2-7; D call uncertain. The V gene lost 5 bases and the J gene lost 6 bases, with 17 bases spanning the gap. This CDR3 is built from 14 residues. CDR1 LNHDA and CDR2 SQIVND come from the germline V gene (reference sequence). In DNA form, the CDR3 reads TGTGCCAGTAGTCTGGCTTCACGACAAGGCGAGCAGTACTTC. Translated, it gives CASSLASRQGEQYF.

This clonotype was seen many times. The V and J genes are TRBV7-9 and TRBJ2-7, with 7 bases identical to TRBD1. Germline assignment: CDR1 SEHNR and CDR2 FQNEAQ (reference sequence). The CDR3 contains 15 residues. V lost 4 bases and J lost 0; bases outside the gene matches: 6. CDR3 DNA sequence: TGTGCCAGCAGCTCGACAGGGATACTCTCCTACGAGCAGTACGTC. It is translated as CASSSTGILSYEQYV.

This clonotype showed up just a few times. CDR3 coding DNA: TGTGCCAGCAGTTCCCTCGGGGGGACGCCGGTAACCAATGAGCAGTTCTTC. Translated: CASSSLGGTPVTNEQFF. The chain links TRBV6-5 to TRBJ2-1; 7 nucleotides line up with TRBD2. This CDR3 is 17 amino acids long. J lost 6 bases, V lost 4 bases, and 15 bases had no gene match. Germline assignment: CDR1 MNHEY and CDR2 SVGAGI.

The rearrangement links TRBV6-2 or TRBV6-3 to TRBJ2-7; no firm D call. The V and J ends lost 6 bases and 3 bases respectively, with 9 bases between them. This CDR3 is built from 12 residues. From germline, CDR1 is MNHEY and CDR2 SVGEGT. The CDR3: CASRRWGYEQYV. In nucleotides, the CDR3 is TGTGCCAGCAGGAGGTGGGGCTACGAGCAGTACGTC.

This clonotype is a singleton in its sample. This rearrangement joins TRBV2 to TRBJ1-1; the D gene is possibly TRBD1 (5 bases). The CDR3 runs to 13 residues. The ends were cut back, 7 bases at V and 1 base at J, with 10 bases in the middle. Germline V lookup: CDR1 SNHLY, CDR2 FYNNEI. This chain's CDR3 is CASIKGANTEAFF. The CDR3 region has the DNA TGTGCCAGCATAAAAGGGGCGAACACTGAAGCTTTCTTT.

The chain combines TRBV30 with TRBJ1-1; D is perhaps TRBD1 (5 bases). Trimming pared 3 bases from V and 6 bases from J, leaving 23 bases between. Germline CDR1 and CDR2: GTSNPN and SVGIG (reference sequence). The CDR3 has 16 residues. The CDR3 loop is CAWRAPGSEYSAEAFF. CDR3 bases: TGTGCCTGGAGGGCCCCAGGGTCGGAGTATTCGGCTGAAGCTTTCTTT.

This chain links TRBV4-2 with TRBJ2-1, with 7 bases identical to TRBD2. V was clipped by 1 base and J by 6 bases; unmatched bases: 9. The CDR3 has 16 amino acids. CDR1 is LGHNA, CDR2 YNFKEQ, per germline. The CDR3 nucleotides read TGTGCCAGCAGCCAAGCCTCGGGGGGTACGCTCAATGAGCAGTTCTTC. Residues: CASSQASGGTLNEQFF.

This clonotype was detected a few times. This chain uses TRBV9 with TRBJ2-5; 7 bases align to TRBD2. The ends lost 4 bases at V and 1 base at J; junction bases unmatched: 1. Germline V gives CDR1 SGDLS, CDR2 YYNGEE. The CDR3 spans 13 residues. CDR3 DNA: TGTGCCAGCAGCTGGGGGGGCCAAGAGACCCAGTACTTC. Translating gives CASSWGGQETQYF.

The V call is TRBV24-1, the J call TRBJ2-2; 9 bases align to TRBD1. Germline CDR1 reads KGHDR; CDR2 reads SFDVKD. The CDR3 loop spans 13 amino acids. The trim removed 9 bases at V and 3 bases at J, leaving 1 base unmatched. CDR3 residues: CATGQGYTGELFF. Written as DNA, the CDR3 is TGTGCCACCGGACAGGGGTACACCGGGGAGCTGTTTTTT.

The chain is built from TRBV7-2 and TRBJ2-4; tentative D call: TRBD2 (7 bases). Between the trimmed V and J ends, which lost 5 bases and 7 bases, there was a span of 18 bases. Germline V gene sequence: CDR1 SGHTA, CDR2 FQGNSA. This CDR3 region has 15 residues. The CDR3 nucleotides read TGTGCCAGCAGCCGAGGGAGGGATGGGGGCAACATTCAGTACTTC. As protein: CASSRGRDGGNIQYF. Full variable domain (outside the CDR3, taken from reference TRBV7-2 and TRBJ2-4): GAGVSQSPSNKVTEKGKDVELRCDPISGHTALYWYRQSLGQGLEFLIYFQGNSAPDKSGLPSDRFSAERTGGSVSTLTIQRTQQEDSAVYLCASSRGRDGGNIQYFGAGTRLSVL.

This clonotype was seen a few times. The chain couples TRBV15 to TRBJ2-5, with TRBD1 as a possible D gene (7 bases). Germline CDR1 reads LNHNV; CDR2 reads YYDKDF (reference sequence). CDR3 size: 15 residues. V was trimmed by 5 bases and J by 2 bases, leaving 15 bases between them. CDR3 nucleotide sequence: TGTGCCACCAGCGGAGGGGACAGCTTACAAGAGACCCAGTACTTC. Translation gives CATSGGDSLQETQYF.

This clonotype was observed a handful of times. V gene TRBV6-5 combines with J gene TRBJ2-5; unclear D gene. The CDR3 spans 13 residues. Germline V gene sequence: CDR1 MNHEY, CDR2 SVGAGI. Deletions cut 2 bases from V and 5 bases from J, with 9 bases between. CDR3 region: CASSYRVTETQYF. The CDR3 DNA sequence: TGTGCCAGCAGTTACCGGGTGACGGAGACCCAGTACTTC.

This clonotype was observed a handful of times. The chain combines TRBV5-1 with TRBJ2-1; D gene unclear. The CDR3 extends over 12 amino acids. CDR1 and CDR2 (germline): SGHRS, YFSETQ. V lost 7 bases, J lost 5 bases, and 10 bases lay in between. CDR3 nucleotide sequence: TGCGCCAGCCCCGGCAGTAACAATGAGCAGTTCTTC. This translates into CASPGSNNEQFF.

The CDR3, as DNA: TGTGCCAGCAGTAACAACCCGGGACAGATCTACGAGCAGTACGTC. Protein product: CASSNNPGQIYEQYV. This sequence joins TRBV27 and TRBJ2-7, with TRBD1 identical over 7 bases. The CDR3 totals 15 residues. J gave up 3 bases and V 5 bases, and 10 bases lay outside the gene matches. CDR1 and CDR2 from the germline V gene are MNHEY and SMNVEV (reference sequence).

The chain carries TRBV7-9 and TRBJ2-2; D unresolved. Germline V CDR1 and CDR2: SEHNR, FQNEAQ (reference sequence). Trimming pared 3 bases from V and 7 bases from J, leaving 9 bases between. This CDR3 has 13 residues. CDR3 region: CASSFMGIGELFF. The CDR3 DNA reads as TGTGCCAGCAGCTTCATGGGTATCGGGGAGCTGTTTTTT. Using reference TRBV7-9 and TRBJ2-2 for the parts outside the CDR3, the full variable domain is DTGVSQNPRHKITKRGQNVTFRCDPISEHNRLYWYRQTLGQGPEFLTYFQNEAQLEKSRLLSDRFSAERPKGSFSTLEIQRTEQGDSAMYLCASSFMGIGELFFGEGSRLTVL.

This clonotype was recorded a few times. This chain links TRBV7-3 with TRBJ1-2; weak D call: TRBD1 (5 bases). The CDR3 has 12 amino acids. Deletions cut 2 bases from V and 9 bases from J, with 10 bases between. The germline V gene encodes CDR1 SGHTA and CDR2 FQGTGA. The chain's CDR3 is CASSLEGLRYTF. The CDR3, as DNA: TGTGCCAGCAGCTTAGAGGGGCTGCGCTACACCTTC.

This clonotype has a count of ten or more. This chain connects TRBV25-1 to TRBJ1-2; D possibly corresponds to TRBD1 (6 bases). Deletions cut 8 bases from V and 6 bases from J, with 16 bases between. The length of the CDR3 is 13 residues. The germline gives CDR1 MGHDK, CDR2 SYGVNS. CDR3: CASEGGTGNGYTF. The CDR3 nucleotides read TGTGCCAGCGAGGGGGGGACGGGGAATGGCTACACCTTC.

This clonotype occurred a few times. This sequence joins TRBV5-1 and TRBJ2-7; TRBD1 might be the D (5 bases). V dropped 0 bases and J dropped 3 bases, with 13 bases sitting between them. The CDR3 spans 15 residues. CDR1 SGHRS and CDR2 YFSETQ come from the germline V gene. CDR3 residues: CASSLGGRAGYEQYF. In DNA, the CDR3 is TGCGCCAGCAGCTTGGGGGGCAGGGCCGGCTACGAGCAGTACTTC.

The sample holds a few counts of this clonotype. The genes are TRBV12-3 or TRBV12-4 and TRBJ1-1; tentatively, D is TRBD1 (6 bases). This CDR3 region has 15 residues. Trimming took 2 bases from V and 0 from J, leaving 10 bases between them. The CDR3 loop reads CASSLLGQLNTEAFF. For the CDR3, the DNA is TGTGCCAGCAGTTTACTCGGACAGCTGAACACTGAAGCTTTCTTT.